The clone carrying this TCR beta chain was observed many times. Its antigen is unknown. The germline gives CDR1 SQVTM, CDR2 ANQGSEA. With V trimmed by 6 bases and J by 5 bases, 7 bases remained unmatched. The CDR3 has 13 amino acids. The data stem from a study of T cells in Graves' hyperthyroidism and ophthalmopathy. Background on the study: The initial diagnosis was the point when peripheral blood was collected, ahead of any treatment. Whole-study results and caveats: Researchers report that a 13 V-J model separated ophthalmopathy from stable hyperthyroidism.

Ophthalmopathy patients had moderate-to-severe active disease, CAS ≥3, NOSPECS ≥4, and disease duration under 3 months. Amplification targeted TCR beta CDR3 regions from RNA transcripts. Carried out on the TCR CDR3, a first-round RT-PCR used the HTBI primer set. MiXCR, run by TCRdb on the multiplex PCR reads, gives a single entry per CDR3 protein. The sample lists hundreds of thousands of distinct CDR3 sequences, about a sixth occurring once. The genes are TRBV29-1 and TRBJ2-7; TRBD1 matches 10 bases. The sequence was collected from a woman aged 40 to 49 with Graves' ophthalmopathy. Material for sequencing was blood. The CDR3 nucleotides are TGCAGCGTCCGGGACAGGGGATTCCACGAGCAGTACTTC. It is translated as CSVRDRGFHEQYF.